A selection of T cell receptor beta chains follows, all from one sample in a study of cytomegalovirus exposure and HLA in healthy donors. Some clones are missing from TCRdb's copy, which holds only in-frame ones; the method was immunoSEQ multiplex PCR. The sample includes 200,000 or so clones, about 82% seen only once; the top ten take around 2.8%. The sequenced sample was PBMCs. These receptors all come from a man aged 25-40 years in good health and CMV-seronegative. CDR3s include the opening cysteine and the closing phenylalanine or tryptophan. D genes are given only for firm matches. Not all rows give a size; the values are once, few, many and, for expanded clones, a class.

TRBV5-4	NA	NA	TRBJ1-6	TGTGCCAGCACCAGGCGGCAGCCGGGAGGCCCCTATAATTCACCCCTCCACTTT	CASTRRQPGGPYNSPLHF
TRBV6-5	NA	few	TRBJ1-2	TGTGCCACCCGCAGCGGTGGCGGCTACACCTTC	CATRSGGGYTF
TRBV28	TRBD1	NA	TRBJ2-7	TGTGCCAGCAGCCCAGGGGGCAGCTCCTACGAGCAGTACTTC	CASSPGGSSYEQYF
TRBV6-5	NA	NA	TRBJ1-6	TGTGCCAGCAGCTCAGGTTTTCCCCCTCTCCACTTT	CASSSGFPPLHF
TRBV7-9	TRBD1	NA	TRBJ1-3	TGTGCCAGCAGCTGGGGACAGTCTGGAAACACCATATATTTT	CASSWGQSGNTIYF
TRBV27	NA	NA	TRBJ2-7	TGTGCCAGCAGTTTATCCGAGGGTCCGTACGAGCAGTACTTC	CASSLSEGPYEQYF
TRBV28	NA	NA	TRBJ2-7	TGTGCCAGCAGTCCCGGGATACCTCGTTCCTACGAGCAGTACTTC	CASSPGIPRSYEQYF
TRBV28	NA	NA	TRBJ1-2	TGTGCCAGCAGTGAGGACAGCTACTATGGCTACACCTTC	CASSEDSYYGYTF
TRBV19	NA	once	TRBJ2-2	TGTGCCAGTAGTCACAGGGTGGGAGATACGAACACCGGGGAGCTGTTTTTT	CASSHRVGDTNTGELFF
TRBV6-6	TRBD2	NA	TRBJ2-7	TGTGCCAGCAGTTACTCTAGCGGGGGGAACTACGAGCAGTACTTC	CASSYSSGGNYEQYF
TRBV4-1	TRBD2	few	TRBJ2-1	TGCGCCAGCAGTGACCTCGGGACTAGCCCAAAGCAGTTCTTC	CASSDLGTSPKQFF
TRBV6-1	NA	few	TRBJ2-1	TGTGCCAGCAGTGAAGCGGGGGGAGCGGACAATGAGCAGTTCTTC	CASSEAGGADNEQFF
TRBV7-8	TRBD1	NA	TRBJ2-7	TGTGCCAGCAGCGCAACCCCAGACAGGGCCAGCTCCTACGAGCAGTACTTC	CASSATPDRASSYEQYF
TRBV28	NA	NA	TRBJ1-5	TGTGCCAGCAGTTTGGCAGGGAGCAATCAGCCCCAGCATTTT	CASSLAGSNQPQHF
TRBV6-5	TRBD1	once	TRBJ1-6	TGTGCCAGCAGTTTAGGACAGGGGTCTCGTCATTCACCCCTCCACTTT	CASSLGQGSRHSPLHF
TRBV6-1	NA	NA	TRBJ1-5	TGTGCCAGCAGTGACCTCAATAGGGGGCCCCAGCATTTT	CASSDLNRGPQHF
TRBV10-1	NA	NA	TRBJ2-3	TGCGCCAGCAGTGAGATTGGCATCTCAGATACGCAGTATTTT	CASSEIGISDTQYF
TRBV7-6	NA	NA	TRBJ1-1	TGTGCCAGCAGCTTCTCCGAGGCAACTGAAGCTTTCTTT	CASSFSEATEAFF
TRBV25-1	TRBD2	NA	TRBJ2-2	TGTGCCAGCAAAGCGGGGGTAAACACCGGGGAGCTGTTTTTT	CASKAGVNTGELFF
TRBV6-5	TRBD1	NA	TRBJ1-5	TGTGCCAGCAGAACAGGGGGCGCCGGGGATCAGCCCCAGCATTTT	CASRTGGAGDQPQHF
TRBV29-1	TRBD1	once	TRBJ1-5	TGCAGCGTTACCACAGGGGTCGATCAGCCCCAGCATTTT	CSVTTGVDQPQHF
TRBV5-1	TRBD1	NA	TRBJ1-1	TGCGCCAGCAGTTTTGAGGGGGCCGAAGCTTTCTTT	CASSFEGAEAFF
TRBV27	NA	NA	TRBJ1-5	TGTGCCAGCAGTTTAGAGGACACAAAAGATCAGCCCCAGCATTTT	CASSLEDTKDQPQHF
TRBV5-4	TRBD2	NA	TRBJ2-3	TGTGCCAGCAGCGCGGGACTACCCGAGGATACGCAGTATTTT	CASSAGLPEDTQYF
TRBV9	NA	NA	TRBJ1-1	TGTGCCAGCAGCGTAGATCTCGGGGGTTCTTGGGCTTTCTTT	CASSVDLGGSWAFF
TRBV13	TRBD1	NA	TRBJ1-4	TGTGCCAGCAGCTACTACTCAGGGGGAGCTAATGAAAAACTGTTTTTT	CASSYYSGGANEKLFF
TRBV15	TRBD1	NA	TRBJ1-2	TGTGCCACCAGCAGCCCCCAGGGGGGCTATGGCTACACCTTC	CATSSPQGGYGYTF
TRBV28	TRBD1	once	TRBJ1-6	TGTGCCAGCAGTTTGGGGGGACAGGGGGCGGCACCCCTCCACTTT	CASSLGGQGAAPLHF
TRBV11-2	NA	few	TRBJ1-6	TGTGCCAGCAGCTTAGGGGGGGTCGCTTCACCCCTCCACTTT	CASSLGGVASPLHF